This T cell receptor (beta chain) was recorded in a study of blood T cell repertoires in COVID-19. Sequenced by immunoSEQ multiplex PCR; TCRdb stores in-frame clones only, minus some. The sample carries a few hundred thousand clones, 90% recorded once. The age range of participants was 18 to 89 years, with residence in about 25 US areas. Participants were placed into cohorts based on the clinical history they reported. CDR3 length: 16 amino acids. V was clipped by 3 bases and J by 5 bases; unmatched bases: 4. The germline V gene encodes CDR1 MDHEN and CDR2 SYDVKM. The sequenced sample consisted of PBMCs or T cells enriched from blood (not recorded which). V usage is TRBV28 and J usage is TRBJ2-3; 14 positions agree with TRBD2. This TCR was sampled from a woman under 30 with acute COVID-19. CDR3 in DNA: TGTGCCAGCAGTTTCACGGGACTAGCGGGAGAAGATACGCAGTATTTT. It specifies CASSFTGLAGEDTQYF. Supplemented by reference TRBV28 and TRBJ2-3, the full variable domain reads DVKVTQSSRYLVKRTGEKVFLECVQDMDHENMFWYRQDPGLGLRLIYFSYDVKMKEKGDIPEGYSVSREKKERFSLILESASTNQTSMYLCASSFTGLAGEDTQYFGPGTRLTVL.